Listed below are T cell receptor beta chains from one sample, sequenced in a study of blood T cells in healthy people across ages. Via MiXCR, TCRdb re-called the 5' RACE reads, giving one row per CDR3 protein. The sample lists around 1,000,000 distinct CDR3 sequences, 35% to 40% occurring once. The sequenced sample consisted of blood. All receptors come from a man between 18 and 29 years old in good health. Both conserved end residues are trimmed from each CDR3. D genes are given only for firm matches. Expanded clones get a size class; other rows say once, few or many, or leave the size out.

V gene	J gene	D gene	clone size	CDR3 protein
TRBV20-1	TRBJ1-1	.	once	SARDRGRGGSTEAF
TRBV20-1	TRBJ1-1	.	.	SARALSASHTEAF
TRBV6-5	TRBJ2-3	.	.	ASSYATPRGYTQY
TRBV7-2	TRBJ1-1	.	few	ANKGVPGTEAF
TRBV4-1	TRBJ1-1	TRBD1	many	ASSQGAGTVNEAF
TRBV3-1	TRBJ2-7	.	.	ASSQGPDEQY
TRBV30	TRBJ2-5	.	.	AGSPAGETQY
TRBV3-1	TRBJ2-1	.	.	ASSQDLLSGGEF
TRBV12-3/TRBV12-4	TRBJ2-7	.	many	ASSFGGSYEQY
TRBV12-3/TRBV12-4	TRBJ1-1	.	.	ASSLSGPGFGEAF
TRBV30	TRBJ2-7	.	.	ASGYAYEQY
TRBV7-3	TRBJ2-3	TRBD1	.	ASSAPGTGGTDTQY
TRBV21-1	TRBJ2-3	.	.	ASRSMTGSTDTQY
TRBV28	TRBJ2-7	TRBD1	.	ASSLSIFGTGLSYEQY
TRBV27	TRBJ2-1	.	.	ASTRLSYNEQF
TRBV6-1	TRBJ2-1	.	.	ASRQGALSSYNEQF
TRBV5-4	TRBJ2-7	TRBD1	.	ASSRGQGALYEQY
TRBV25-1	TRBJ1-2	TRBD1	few	ASSLSTGTGNGYT
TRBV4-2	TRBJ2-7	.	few	ASSQDLAPYNEQY
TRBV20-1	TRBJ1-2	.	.	SARDKEDCT
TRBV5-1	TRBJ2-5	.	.	ASTLSTSYNERY
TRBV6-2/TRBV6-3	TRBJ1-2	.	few	ASGNSLRYGYT
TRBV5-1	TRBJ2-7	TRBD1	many	ASSSGTGAYEQY
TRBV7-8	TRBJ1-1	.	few	ASSLGGNMNTEAF
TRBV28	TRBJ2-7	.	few	ASSFVGTYEQY
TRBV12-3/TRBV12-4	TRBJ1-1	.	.	ASTNRGIVNTEAF
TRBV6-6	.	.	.	ASSRASGAENEQY
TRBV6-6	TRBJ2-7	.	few	ASSFHPGSPYEQY
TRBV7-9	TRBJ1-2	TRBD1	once	ASRDRWNYGYT
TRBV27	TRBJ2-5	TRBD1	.	ASSQPDRASEQY
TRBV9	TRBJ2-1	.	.	ASSGLSVGEQF
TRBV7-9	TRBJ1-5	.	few	ASSPPSGGNQPQH
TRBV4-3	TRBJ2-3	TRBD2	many	ASSQGGLGGTDTQY
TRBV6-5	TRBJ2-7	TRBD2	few	ASKTSGITYEQY
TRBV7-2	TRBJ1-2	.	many	ASSLAVYGYT
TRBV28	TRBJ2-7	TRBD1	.	ASRQGINEQY
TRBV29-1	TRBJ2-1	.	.	FVERRDNEQF
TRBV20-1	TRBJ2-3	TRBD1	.	SAPPGTGGTDTQY
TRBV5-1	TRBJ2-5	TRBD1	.	ASSSRDSKETQY
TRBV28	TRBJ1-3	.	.	ASSLTGTRNTIY
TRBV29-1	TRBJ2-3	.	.	GVDTQY
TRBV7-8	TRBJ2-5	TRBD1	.	ASRPAGGRETQY
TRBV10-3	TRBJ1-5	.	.	AISESGGNSNQPQH
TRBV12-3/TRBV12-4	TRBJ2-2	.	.	ASSLRGSLNTGELF
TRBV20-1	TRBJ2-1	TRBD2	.	SAIDPRGGPGNEQF
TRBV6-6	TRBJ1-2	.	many	ASTQGSQYYGYT
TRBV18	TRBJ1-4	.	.	ASSPAREEEKLF
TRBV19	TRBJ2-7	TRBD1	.	ASSGQAYNEQY
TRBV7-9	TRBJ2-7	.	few	ANSLVQEYYEQY
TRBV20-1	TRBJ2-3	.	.	SAKGPPDTQY
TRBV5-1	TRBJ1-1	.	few	ASSLRKTGGNTEAF
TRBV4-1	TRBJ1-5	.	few	ASSQDFVTLDHQPQH
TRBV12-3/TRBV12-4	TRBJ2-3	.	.	ASTARTDTQY
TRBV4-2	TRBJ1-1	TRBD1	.	ASSQEAAGGTEAF
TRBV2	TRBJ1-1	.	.	ASSEILMNTEAF
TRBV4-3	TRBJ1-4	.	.	ASSQDWATTNEKLF
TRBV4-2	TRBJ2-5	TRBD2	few	ASSQVTAGGQETQY
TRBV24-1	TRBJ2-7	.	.	ATSDSAGYNEQY
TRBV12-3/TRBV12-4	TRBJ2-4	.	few	ASSGDAAKNIQY
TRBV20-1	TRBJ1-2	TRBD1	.	SAFPTTGKNYGYT